This is a list of T cell receptor beta chains from one sample in a study of blood T cell repertoires in COVID-19. Repertoires were generated with immunoSEQ multiplex PCR, while TCRdb's copy carries only in-frame clones and drops some. In the table there are over 75,000 clones, roughly 90% of which are singletons. Sequencing input: peripheral blood. Receptors were obtained from a man aged 55 to 69 with acute or convalescent COVID-19. The CDR3 runs from the conserved cysteine through the conserved F or W. A D gene is named only where the DNA matches it firmly. Only part of the rows carry a size: once, few, many, or a class if the clone is expanded.

V gene	D gene	J gene	clone size	CDR3 protein	CDR3 DNA
TRBV4-3	TRBD2	TRBJ2-7	NA	CASSQGLAGGSAYEQYF	TGCGCCAGCAGCCAAGGCCTAGCGGGAGGGAGCGCCTACGAGCAGTACTTC
TRBV7-9	NA	TRBJ2-1	once	CASTPTRAEQFF	TGTGCCAGCACCCCAACTAGGGCCGAGCAGTTCTTC
TRBV5-1	TRBD1	TRBJ1-1	NA	CASSLRTTGQNTEAFF	TGCGCCAGCAGCTTGCGAACGACAGGGCAAAACACTGAAGCTTTCTTT
TRBV5-4	TRBD2	TRBJ2-3	NA	CASSSSGNTDTQYF	TGTGCCAGCAGCTCTAGCGGAAACACAGATACGCAGTATTTT
TRBV19	TRBD1	TRBJ1-6	NA	CASSIAVNRGWDNSPLHF	TGTGCCAGTAGTATAGCCGTAAACAGGGGTTGGGATAATTCACCCCTCCACTTT
TRBV5-1	TRBD1	TRBJ1-1	NA	CASSFGGQGDTEAFF	TGCGCCAGCAGCTTTGGGGGACAGGGGGACACTGAAGCTTTCTTT
TRBV19	TRBD1	TRBJ1-5	NA	CASSQGTGVYQPQHF	TGTGCCAGTAGCCAAGGGACAGGGGTTTATCAGCCCCAGCATTTT
TRBV4-3	NA	TRBJ2-7	NA	CASSQAFGITYEQYF	TGCGCCAGCAGCCAAGCCTTTGGCATAACCTACGAGCAGTACTTC
TRBV6-2/TRBV6-3	NA	TRBJ2-1	NA	CASSYSSRLSYNEQFF	TGTGCCAGCAGTTACTCGAGCAGACTCTCCTACAATGAGCAGTTCTTC
TRBV4-3	TRBD1	TRBJ1-4	NA	CASSQDRPGQGEKLFF	TGCGCCAGCAGCCAAGATCGTCCGGGACAGGGTGAAAAACTGTTTTTT
TRBV3-1/TRBV3-2	NA	TRBJ1-1	NA	CASRLLAKGTEAFF	TGTGCCAGCAGGTTACTGGCCAAGGGGACTGAAGCTTTCTTT
TRBV3-1/TRBV3-2	NA	TRBJ2-3	NA	CASSQEGPSGTDTQYF	TGTGCCAGCAGCCAAGAGGGCCCTAGCGGCACAGATACGCAGTATTTT
TRBV25-1	NA	TRBJ1-4	NA	CASSEYSGATEKLFF	TGTGCCAGCAGTGAATATAGCGGGGCTACCGAAAAACTGTTTTTT
TRBV9	NA	TRBJ2-1	NA	CASSVAPGDGEQFF	TGTGCCAGCAGCGTAGCTCCGGGGGATGGAGAGCAGTTCTTC
TRBV28	TRBD1	TRBJ2-3	NA	CASSSLGTGGNTQYF	TGTGCCAGCAGTTCCCTAGGGACAGGGGGTAACACGCAGTATTTT
TRBV13	NA	TRBJ1-6	NA	CASSQGWGGSPLHF	TGTGCCAGCAGCCAAGGGTGGGGGGGTTCACCCCTCCACTTT
TRBV5-1	NA	TRBJ2-7	NA	CASSLDQNYEQYF	TGCGCCAGCAGCTTGGACCAGAACTACGAGCAGTACTTC
TRBV24-1	NA	TRBJ1-2	NA	CATSDLHGDTYGYTF	TGTGCCACCAGTGATTTGCATGGGGACACGTATGGCTACACCTTC
TRBV7-9	TRBD1	TRBJ1-1	NA	CAPTPTGPFEAFF	TGTGCCCCTACCCCGACAGGGCCCTTTGAAGCTTTCTTT
TRBV2	NA	TRBJ2-3	NA	CASRALSEGDTQYF	TGTGCCAGCAGAGCCTTATCGGAGGGGGATACGCAGTATTTT
TRBV21-1	NA	TRBJ2-3	NA	CASSKWEGSGSKGTDTQYF	TGTGCCAGCAGCAAATGGGAGGGGAGCGGGAGTAAGGGCACAGATACGCAGTATTTT